This is a list of T cell receptor beta chains from one sample in a study of response to subunit inactivated influenza vaccine. TCRdb reprocessed the RT-PCR reads with MiXCR, giving one entry per CDR3 protein. Of roughly 500,000 distinct CDR3 sequences in the sample, roughly 25% were seen once. These data are also associated with another study on T cells expressing NK-cell markers.

The sample was CD4+ T cells sorted from PBMCs, taken approximately 13 days after vaccination. The receptor source for this set is a man aged 50 or older who received an inactivated influenza vaccine. CDR3s include the opening cysteine and the closing phenylalanine or tryptophan. Fields, in order: clone size, J gene, V gene, D gene, CDR3 DNA, CDR3 protein. A D gene is named only where the DNA matches it firmly. Only part of the rows carry a size: once, few, many, or a class if the clone is expanded.

few TRBJ2-7 TRBV5-1 TRBD1 TGCGCCAGCAGCAAACCGGGACAGGACGAGCAGTACTTC CASSKPGQDEQYF
few TRBJ1-2 TRBV19 TRBD1 TGTGCCAGTAGTCCCTGGGACAGGGTGGGGAACTATGGCTACACCTTC CASSPWDRVGNYGYTF
few TRBJ2-2 TRBV7-2 - TGTGCCAGCAGCTTAACGGCGACGAACACCGGGGAGCTGTTTTTT CASSLTATNTGELFF
- TRBJ2-4 TRBV6-1 - TGTGCCAGCAGTGAAAGGGATTGGGGCCTAAACATTCAGTACTTC CASSERDWGLNIQYF
- TRBJ2-5 TRBV20-1 - TGCAGTGCCCCCATCCGGGCTAGCAGTGACCAAGAGACCCAGTACTTC CSAPIRASSDQETQYF
- TRBJ1-5 TRBV30 - TGTGCCTGGAGTGTCGGAGGGATTCGTCAGCCCCAGCATTTT CAWSVGGIRQPQHF
few TRBJ2-7 TRBV24-1 TRBD1 TGTGCCACCAGTGATCCCGGGACAGGGGACTACGAGCAGTACTTC CATSDPGTGDYEQYF
many TRBJ2-4 TRBV28 - TGTGCCAGCAGCGAAGGACAAGCCAAAAACATTCAGTACTTC CASSEGQAKNIQYF
many TRBJ2-7 TRBV3-1 TRBD2 TGTGCCAGCAGCCAAGCCGGGAGGCTCTACGAGCAGTACTTC CASSQAGRLYEQYF
- TRBJ1-3 TRBV5-5 - TGTGCCAGCAGCTTGGGTCCAGCCTCTGGAAACACCATATATTTT CASSLGPASGNTIYF
- TRBJ2-7 TRBV7-2 TRBD2 TGTGCCAGCAGCCCCGGGACTAGCGCCTACGAGCAGTACTTC CASSPGTSAYEQYF
few TRBJ2-7 TRBV12-3/TRBV12-4 - TGTGCCAGCACCCGACAGGCCCTCATGGAGCAGTACTTC CASTRQALMEQYF
- TRBJ1-2 TRBV3-1 TRBD1 TGTGCCAGCAGCCAACAGAACAGGGGTTCTGGCTACACCTTC CASSQQNRGSGYTF
few TRBJ2-1 TRBV5-5 - TGTGCCAGCAGCTTAGACTCTTTTCTGTTCTTC CASSLDSFLFF
many TRBJ2-7 TRBV18 - TGTGCCAGCTCACCACTCAGGGACGAGCAGTACTTC CASSPLRDEQYF
- TRBJ2-1 TRBV29-1 - TGCAGCGCTTCTTCTCCGGGTGGTGAGCAGTTCTTC CSASSPGGEQFF
- TRBJ2-1 TRBV4-2 - TGTGCCAGCAGCAGGTCCTCTGGATACAATGAGCAGTTCTTC CASSRSSGYNEQFF
- TRBJ2-1 TRBV5-6 TRBD1 TGTGCCAGCAGCCACGGGACAGCTGATGAGCAGTTCTTC CASSHGTADEQFF
few TRBJ2-2 TRBV5-1 TRBD1 TGCGCCAGCAGCCCGGGACAGGGGAAGGGCACCGGGGAGCTGTTTTTT CASSPGQGKGTGELFF
few TRBJ1-1 TRBV6-1 TRBD1 TGTGCCAGCAGGAATCCGGGACAGGGGTTGTACACTGAAGCTTTCTTT CASRNPGQGLYTEAFF
- TRBJ2-3 TRBV28 - TGTGCCAGCAGACGGACGGGTGGGACGCAGTATTTT CASRRTGGTQYF
few TRBJ2-7 TRBV7-2 TRBD2 TGTGCCAGCAGCTTAGGTGGGACTAGGATCACCTTC CASSLGGTRITF
few TRBJ2-7 TRBV6-1 - TGTGCCAGCCGGCCCGGGACGGCCCCCTACGAGCAGTACTTC CASRPGTAPYEQYF
- TRBJ2-2 TRBV3-1 - TGTGCCAGCAGCCAAATCAGGACCGGGGAGCTGTTTTTT CASSQIRTGELFF
- TRBJ2-1 TRBV12-3/TRBV12-4 TRBD1 TGTGCCAGCAGGACGGGACAGCTTGGCTACAATGAGCAGTTCTTC CASRTGQLGYNEQFF
few TRBJ2-5 TRBV7-8 - TGTGCCAGCAGCTTAGGACGGGGTGGAGAGACCCAGTACTTC CASSLGRGGETQYF
few TRBJ2-5 TRBV6-1 TRBD2 TGTGCCAGCAGTGACGGGGGTAGCGGGAAAGAGACCCAGTACTTC CASSDGGSGKETQYF
- TRBJ2-3 TRBV18 - TGTGCCAGCTCACGGGGGACCACCAAAGCGGTAGATACGCAGTATTTT CASSRGTTKAVDTQYF
- TRBJ1-5 TRBV6-1 - TGTGCCAGCAGGCTGACAGGTTTGGGCAATCAGCCCCAGCATTTT CASRLTGLGNQPQHF
- TRBJ2-5 TRBV28 - TGTGCCAGCGTCTCCGGAGGGGCAGGGGAGACCCAGTACTTC CASVSGGAGETQYF
- TRBJ2-7 TRBV14 TRBD1 TGTGCCAGCAGCCAACCGACAGGGAGCTCCTACGAGCAGTACTTC CASSQPTGSSYEQYF
- TRBJ2-1 TRBV7-9 - TGTGCCAGCAGCTTCGCCACCGAGTCGCATGAGCAGTTCTTC CASSFATESHEQFF
- TRBJ2-3 TRBV20-1 - TGCAGTGCTTCCCCACGAGGGCTAAGAACAGATACGCAGTATTTT CSASPRGLRTDTQYF
few TRBJ2-4 TRBV7-2 - TGTGCCAGCAGCTTTACAGGAACCCCCCGTGGGGACATTCAGTACTTC CASSFTGTPRGDIQYF
few TRBJ2-1 TRBV10-3 - TGTGCCATCAGTGGTCTGCGGGCCAACAATGAGCAGTTCTTC CAISGLRANNEQFF
- TRBJ2-7 TRBV6-2/TRBV6-3 - TGTGCCAGCAAAGACAGCGTAGAGCAGTACTTC CASKDSVEQYF
- TRBJ2-3 TRBV20-1 - TGCAGTGCTATTCCTGAGGGGGAAGATACGCAGTATTTT CSAIPEGEDTQYF
few TRBJ2-3 TRBV29-1 - TGCAGCGTTGAATTGCGGTTCACAGATACGCAGTATTTT CSVELRFTDTQYF
few TRBJ2-2 TRBV3-1 - TGTGCCAGCAGCCAAGTCGGCGGAATCACCGGGGAGCTGTTTTTT CASSQVGGITGELFF
- TRBJ2-3 TRBV4-2 TRBD1 TGTGCCAGCAGCCAATCGGGACAGGGGTCAGATACGCAGTATTTT CASSQSGQGSDTQYF
few TRBJ1-6 TRBV7-2 - TGTGCCAGCAGCCCCGGCGCTTATAATTCACCCCTCCACTTT CASSPGAYNSPLHF
- TRBJ2-5 TRBV14 TRBD2 TGTGCCAGCAGCCGAGGAGTACTAGCGGGGGGCCAAGAGACCCAGTACTTC CASSRGVLAGGQETQYF
- TRBJ2-7 TRBV11-1 TRBD1 TGTGCCAGCAGCTTTCAGGGGGCTGGCGACGAGCAGTACTTC CASSFQGAGDEQYF
- TRBJ1-1 TRBV20-1 - TGCAGTGCCCGGGCAGGGAGCATGAACACTGAAGCTTTCTTT CSARAGSMNTEAFF
few TRBJ2-7 TRBV5-6 - TGTGCCAGCAGCTTTTGGGGACCGGGGGAGCAGTACTTC CASSFWGPGEQYF
once TRBJ1-1 TRBV10-3 TRBD1 TGTGCCACCGCCCGGACAGGGGAGAACACTGAAGCTTTCTTT CATARTGENTEAFF
- TRBJ1-6 TRBV27 - TGTGCCAGCAGGGGGCTCGGAGGGGGGGCTAATTCACCCCTCCACTTT CASRGLGGGANSPLHF
- TRBJ2-7 TRBV5-1 TRBD2 TGCGCCAGCAGCTTGACCGGGAGGTACGAGCAGTACTTC CASSLTGRYEQYF
- TRBJ1-1 TRBV11-2 - TGTGCCAGCAGCTTTAACAGGGTTAGGACTGAAGCTTTCTTT CASSFNRVRTEAFF
- TRBJ2-2 TRBV6-5 - TGTGCCAGCACAGTTACGGGGACTAACACCGGGGAGCTGTTTTTT CASTVTGTNTGELFF
many TRBJ2-5 TRBV3-1 - TGTGCCAGCAGCCCGATTCCTTGGTCCAAGAGAGGAGAGACCCAGTACTTC CASSPIPWSKRGETQYF
- TRBJ2-7 TRBV27 - TGTGCCAGCACCATAGGGGGGGAAGAGCAGTACTTC CASTIGGEEQYF
- TRBJ2-2 TRBV11-2 - TGTGCCAGCAGCTTAGAGGATGCGAACACCGGGGAGCTGTTTTTT CASSLEDANTGELFF
few TRBJ2-3 TRBV5-5 TRBD2 TGTGCCAGCAGCCCGCTGCCCCCACTAGCGGGAGGGGAGGATACGCAGTATTTT CASSPLPPLAGGEDTQYF
- TRBJ2-7 TRBV6-1 TRBD1 TGTGCCAGCAGTGAAGTTGACAGGGGCCCCTACGAGCAGTACTTC CASSEVDRGPYEQYF